This TCR beta chain was captured by sequencing in a study of T-cell reconstitution after alpha-beta-depleted transplantation in children. This clonotype has a single count. Unique molecular identifiers were incorporated when the TCRbeta library was constructed. A single record per CDR3 protein comes from TCRdb applying MiXCR to the PCR reads. The repertoire holds about 540,000 distinct CDR3 sequences, with about a sixth as singletons. In germline, CDR1 is SEHNR, CDR2 FQNEAQ (reference sequence). This CDR3 is 15 amino acids long. The ends were cut back, 4 bases at V and 8 bases at J, with 17 bases in the middle.

The clonotype was recovered from a human donor who donated a stem cell graft to a child with acute lymphoblastic leukemia. The genes are TRBV7-9 and TRBJ1-4; D might be TRBD1 (5 bases). Sequencing used PBMCs from the stem cell graft donor, obtained from the stem cell graft. The CDR3 DNA follows: TGTGCCAGCAGCTCACCGGGGGGAGGAGGCGAAAAACTGTTTTTT. Translated, it gives CASSSPGGGGEKLFF.